This T cell receptor (beta chain) was observed in a study of Graves' ophthalmopathy and Graves' hyperthyroidism. Study-level findings and limits: The blood repertoire also included most expanded thyroid clonotypes above 0.001 frequency.

The CDR3 is 15 amino acids. The germline gives CDR1 SGHDN, CDR2 FVKESK. The J segment lost 6 bases and the V segment lost 0 bases, leaving 6 bases of the junction unmatched. With regard to this clonotype: The antigen remains undetermined.

Hyperthyroidism cases were recent diagnoses of under 2 months' duration in people aged 18 to 65. Ineligible for inclusion were patients with other autoimmune diseases, uncontrolled infections, pregnancy or lactation. RNA transcripts provided the template for amplifying TCR beta CDR3 regions. The workflow started with a first-round RT-PCR run with HTBI primers and then moved on to a second-round multiplex PCR. MiXCR was run by TCRdb on the multiplex PCR reads, yielding one entry per CDR3 protein. The sample carries about 1.2 million distinct CDR3 sequences, 35% to 40% recorded once. This sequence originates from an adult man with Graves' hyperthyroidism. The chain is built from TRBV14 and TRBJ2-7; TRBD1 agrees at 9 bases. Sequencing was done on a sample of peripheral blood or thyroid tissue (not recorded which). CDR3 loop: CASSQEGTGNPEQYF. As DNA, the CDR3 is TGTGCCAGCAGCCAAGAAGGGACAGGGAATCCCGAGCAGTACTTC. The full variable domain, rest sourced from reference TRBV14 and TRBJ2-7, is EAGVTQFPSHSVIEKGQTVTLRCDPISGHDNLYWYRRVMGKEIKFLLHFVKESKQDESGMPNNRFLAERTGGTYSTLKVQPAELEDSGVYFCASSQEGTGNPEQYFGPGTRLTVT.